A single sample is the source of the 28 T cell receptor beta chains below, sequenced in a study of blood T cell repertoires in COVID-19. Sequencing used immunoSEQ multiplex PCR; TCRdb keeps in-frame clones, though not all of them. The sample gives 300,000 to 350,000 clones, more than 85% of which show up once; about 4% is in the top ten. Sequencing used PBMCs or T cells enriched from blood (not recorded which). The receptors were gathered from a woman aged 25 to 39 who had been exposed to COVID-19.

CDR3 amino acids: CASSYQGASEGQPQHF. Written as DNA, the CDR3 is TGTGCCAGCAGTTACCAGGGGGCGAGTGAAGGTCAGCCCCAGCATTTT. The chain couples TRBV6-6 to TRBJ1-5; 8 nucleotides align to TRBD1. The germline V gene has CDR1 MNHNY and CDR2 SVGAGI (reference sequence). Trimming at V came to 2 bases and at J to 6 bases, leaving 9 bases not matched to a gene. This CDR3 region has 16 residues.

This clone occurred once. V usage is TRBV5-1 and J usage is TRBJ1-1; TRBD1 might be the D (5 bases). V shed 3 bases and J shed 3 bases, with 12 bases lying between them. CDR1 is SGHRS, CDR2 YFSETQ, per germline. The CDR3 loop spans 14 amino acids. The CDR3 nucleotides are TGCGCCAGCAGCTATTCGCGGGGGGACACTGAAGCTTTCTTT. It is translated as CASSYSRGDTEAFF.

The chain is built from TRBV5-1 and TRBJ1-4; 7 nucleotides agree with TRBD1. The CDR3 totals 16 residues. The trim removed 4 bases at V and 11 bases at J, leaving 17 bases unmatched. Looked up from germline, CDR1 is SGHRS and CDR2 is YFSETQ. Here the CDR3 reads CASSRATGRGNGKLFF. The DNA of the CDR3 is TGCGCCAGCAGCCGAGCGACAGGGAGAGGGAATGGTAAACTGTTTTTT.

This clone was recorded a few times. The chain recombines TRBV6-1 with TRBJ1-5; D gene ambiguous. CDR1 is MNHNS, CDR2 SASEGT, per germline. The CDR3 is 15 residues long. The germline V and J ends were trimmed by 0 bases and 3 bases, with 9 bases remaining between them. The CDR3 region is CASSEAARINQPQHF. CDR3 nucleotide sequence: TGTGCCAGCAGTGAAGCGGCCAGAATCAATCAGCCCCAGCATTTT.

V gene TRBV25-1 combines with J gene TRBJ1-1; D is undetermined. The germline V and J ends were trimmed by 4 bases and 3 bases, with 9 bases remaining between them. The germline gives CDR1 MGHDK, CDR2 SYGVNS. The CDR3 is 13 residues long. CDR3 in DNA: TGTGCCAGCAGTGGGTGGCGGGACACTGAAGCTTTCTTT. It translates to CASSGWRDTEAFF.

This chain joins TRBV10-3 and TRBJ2-7; TRBD2 agrees at 9 bases. The CDR3 consists of 14 residues. The V gene's germline CDR1 is ENHRY and CDR2 SYGVKD. J lost 0 bases, V lost 8 bases, and 5 bases had no gene match. CDR3 nucleotides: TGTGCCATCGGAAGCGGGGGGCTCTCCTACGAGCAGTACTTC. It is translated as CAIGSGGLSYEQYF.

The V gene is TRBV5-1, the J gene TRBJ1-4; no firm D call. This CDR3 contains 12 residues. Trimming took 3 bases from V and 8 from J, leaving 8 bases between them. Germline V gene lookup returns CDR1 SGHRS and CDR2 YFSETQ. The CDR3 here is CASSSQREKLFF. The CDR3 DNA is TGCGCCAGCAGCTCTCAACGGGAAAAACTGTTTTTT.

J is TRBJ2-3 and V is TRBV7-9, with 12 positions matching TRBD2. The CDR3 is 16 amino acids. Germline V gives CDR1 SEHNR, CDR2 FQNEAQ (reference sequence). With 2 bases clipped from V and 5 bases from J, the junction kept 5 bases outside the gene matches. The CDR3 DNA reads TGTGCCAGCAGCTTACCGCCTAGCGGGGGGGGAGATACGCAGTATTTT. Residues: CASSLPPSGGGDTQYF.

J is TRBJ2-5 and V is TRBV9, with a possible D match to TRBD2 (7 bases). V lost 4 bases and J 2 bases, leaving 18 bases between the germline ends. Germline CDR1 and CDR2: SGDLS and YYNGEE. CDR3 size: 16 residues. The CDR3 DNA is TGTGCCAGCAGCACAGGGAGCGGGGCCCCACAAGAGACCCAGTACTTC. Its translation: CASSTGSGAPQETQYF.

The rearrangement uses TRBV6-1 and TRBJ1-6; D is unclear. Germline V gives CDR1 MNHNS, CDR2 SASEGT. V shed 1 base and J shed 6 bases, with 10 bases lying between them. The CDR3 is 15 amino acids. This CDR3 reads CASSEVGRVNSPLHF. CDR3 DNA: TGTGCCAGCAGTGAAGTGGGCCGAGTTAATTCACCCCTCCACTTT.

This chain joins TRBV13 and TRBJ1-6; TRBD1 might be the D (5 bases). Trimming removed 5 bases at V and 9 bases at J, with 17 bases between. This CDR3 is 15 amino acids long. CDR1 PRHDT and CDR2 FYEKMQ come from the germline V gene (reference sequence). Written as DNA, the CDR3 is TGTGCCAGCAGCCCCTCCGGGACGGGAGTTTCACCCCTCCACTTT. This translates into CASSPSGTGVSPLHF.

The V call is TRBV28, the J call TRBJ1-2, with D unclear. In germline, CDR1 is MDHEN, CDR2 SYDVKM. Deletions cut 5 bases from V and 4 bases from J, with 14 bases between. The CDR3 covers 14 residues. The CDR3 here is CASSPSGLGYGYTF. CDR3 DNA: TGTGCCAGCAGTCCGTCGGGGTTGGGCTATGGCTACACCTTC.

This clone appeared once. The chain is built from TRBV4-1 and TRBJ1-1; D might be TRBD1 (6 bases). V was cut by 3 bases and J by 5 bases, with 13 bases left in between. The CDR3 contains 14 residues. The germline V gene encodes CDR1 MGHRA and CDR2 YSYEKL. As DNA, the CDR3 is TGCGCCAGCAGCCACGTCTCCGGGACAACTGAAGCTTTCTTT. This sequence encodes CASSHVSGTTEAFF.

The CDR3 nucleotides are TGTGCCAGCAGCCCCGAACGAGGGGGCGGGAATTCACCCCTCCACTTT. It specifies CASSPERGGGNSPLHF. The chain couples TRBV4-2 to TRBJ1-6, with 7 bases identical to TRBD1. Germline V CDR1 and CDR2: LGHNA, YNFKEQ. The V segment lost 4 bases and the J segment 7 bases; nucleotides outside the gene matches: 10. This CDR3 spans 16 amino acids.

The genes are TRBV5-4 and TRBJ2-7, with TRBD1 matching over 8 bases. CDR1 and CDR2 (germline): SGHNT, YYREEE (reference sequence). With 3 bases clipped from V and 3 bases from J, the junction kept 8 bases outside the gene matches. CDR3 length: 15 amino acids. The CDR3 spells CASSSLQTGVYEQYF. CDR3 nucleotide sequence: TGTGCCAGCAGCTCCCTACAGACAGGGGTCTACGAGCAGTACTTC.

This chain connects TRBV15 to TRBJ2-5, with D perhaps matching TRBD1 (7 bases). The CDR3 totals 15 residues. Per germline, CDR1 LNHNV and CDR2 YYDKDF (reference sequence). The germline V and J ends were trimmed by 0 bases and 5 bases, with 13 bases remaining between them. In nucleotides, the CDR3 is TGTGCCACCAGCAGAGATCCGGCAGGGGGGGAGACCCAGTACTTC. It encodes CATSRDPAGGETQYF.

The rearrangement uses TRBV7-9 and TRBJ2-3; D uncertain. CDR3 length equals 12 residues. CDR1 SEHNR and CDR2 FQNEAQ come from the germline V gene (reference sequence). Trimming shortened V by 1 base and J by 5 bases, and 4 bases separated the two germline ends. The CDR3 is CASSLVRDTQYF. The DNA for the CDR3 is TGTGCCAGCAGCTTAGTTCGAGATACGCAGTATTTT.

The CDR3 is CASSLVEDPNYGYTF. The CDR3 DNA reads as TGTGCCAGCAGCTTAGTTGAGGATCCTAACTATGGCTACACCTTC. The genes are TRBV5-6 and TRBJ1-2; no firm D call. V was pared by 2 bases and J by 0 bases, with 11 bases between. The CDR3 length is 15 residues. Germline V gives CDR1 SGHDT, CDR2 YYEEEE.

The chain is built from TRBV7-9 and TRBJ1-1, with D tentatively TRBD1 (5 bases). V shed 2 bases and J shed 1 base, with 14 bases lying between them. There are 16 residues in the CDR3. Germline loops: CDR1 SEHNR, CDR2 FQNEAQ (reference sequence). In DNA form, the CDR3 reads TGTGCCAGCAGCTTACGTCAGCAGGGCCCGAACACTGAAGCTTTCTTT. Its translation: CASSLRQQGPNTEAFF.

The chain links TRBV7-3 to TRBJ1-1, with D possibly TRBD1 on 6 matching bases. Trimming cost V 2 bases and J 1 base, with 17 bases left between them. Germline V gene lookup returns CDR1 SGHTA and CDR2 FQGTGA. CDR3 length: 17 amino acids. The CDR3 DNA reads TGTGCCAGCAGCTTATTCCCGGGCGCCAGGGGGAACACTGAAGCTTTCTTT. It encodes CASSLFPGARGNTEAFF.

The genes are TRBV5-1 and TRBJ1-5; TRBD1 is a possible D gene (6 bases). Germline V gene data show CDR1 as SGHRS and CDR2 as YFSETQ. Deletions cut 4 bases from V and 5 bases from J, with 16 bases between. CDR3 length: 15 amino acids. In DNA, the CDR3 is TGCGCCAGCAGCCCGGGGGGGGCGTGGGATCAGCCCCAGCATTTT. This gives the protein CASSPGGAWDQPQHF.

This rearrangement joins TRBV4-1 to TRBJ1-2; 7 bases map to TRBD1. CDR1 and CDR2 from the germline V gene are MGHRA and YSYEKL. CDR3 size: 16 residues. The trim removed 4 bases at V and 1 base at J, leaving 9 bases unmatched. CDR3 bases: TGCGCCAGCAGCCGTACGGAGCAGGGGGTTAACTATGGCTACACCTTC. Amino acid sequence: CASSRTEQGVNYGYTF.

V and J are TRBV18 and TRBJ1-1; TRBD1 is a possible D gene (6 bases). V lost 3 bases and J 3 bases, leaving 11 bases between the germline ends. This CDR3 is built from 14 residues. Germline V lookup: CDR1 KGHSH, CDR2 LQKENI. CDR3 loop: CASSPGGQDTEAFF. For the CDR3, the DNA is TGTGCCAGCTCACCGGGGGGGCAGGACACTGAAGCTTTCTTT. Variable domain in full (rest from reference TRBV18 and TRBJ1-1): NAGVMQNPRHLVRRRGQEARLRCSPMKGHSHVYWYRQLPEEGLKFMVYLQKENIIDESGMPKERFSAEFPKEGPSILRIQQVVRGDSAAYFCASSPGGQDTEAFFGQGTRLTVV.

This chain uses TRBV6-2 or TRBV6-3 with TRBJ2-4, with 8 bases fitting TRBD1. The CDR3 totals 16 residues. V dropped 4 bases and J dropped 2; count of bases not matched to a gene: 7. In germline, CDR1 is MNHEY, CDR2 SVGEGT. The CDR3 DNA is TGTGCCAGCAGTTTCGACAGGGGTGGGTCCAAAAACATTCAGTACTTC. Its protein product is CASSFDRGGSKNIQYF.

This clone was counted only a few times. The CDR3 DNA reads TGTGCCAGCAGCTTGTTCGATGAGCAGTTCTTC. Its protein product is CASSLFDEQFF. The chain combines TRBV5-8 with TRBJ2-1; D is undetermined. The V end lost 1 base, the J end lost 8 bases, and 4 bases lay between the germline ends. The germline gives CDR1 SGHTS, CDR2 YDEGEE. The CDR3 spans 11 residues. The variable domain in full, with the rest retrieved from reference TRBV5-8 and TRBJ2-1, is EAGVTQSPTHLIKTRGQQATLRCSPISGHTSVYWYQQALGLGLQFLLWYDEGEERNRGNFPPRFSGRQFPNYSSELNVNALELEDSALYLCASSLFDEQFFGPGTRLTVL.

V gene TRBV3-1 (or the pseudogene TRBV3-2) combines with J gene TRBJ1-5; D unclear. V lost 4 bases, J lost 3 bases, and 13 bases lay in between. Germline CDR1 reads LGHDT; CDR2 reads YNNKEL (reference sequence). There are 15 residues in the CDR3. The CDR3 DNA is TGTGCCAGCAGCCCCGACCCGTGGGCCAATCAGCCCCAGCATTTT. Protein product: CASSPDPWANQPQHF.

The chain uses TRBV28 and TRBJ1-5, with a possible D match to TRBD1 (5 bases). In germline, CDR1 is MDHEN, CDR2 SYDVKM. The CDR3 is 15 residues long. V dropped 5 bases and J dropped 4 bases, with 15 bases sitting between them. The CDR3 DNA reads TGTGCCAGCAGTACTTTAGGGGCGACTAATCAGCCCCAGCATTTT. Protein product: CASSTLGATNQPQHF. Full variable domain (outside the CDR3, taken from reference TRBV28 and TRBJ1-5): DVKVTQSSRYLVKRTGEKVFLECVQDMDHENMFWYRQDPGLGLRLIYFSYDVKMKEKGDIPEGYSVSREKKERFSLILESASTNQTSMYLCASSTLGATNQPQHFGDGTRLSIL.

The chain is built from TRBV19 and TRBJ1-1, with 11 bases lining up with TRBD1. This CDR3 comprises 16 residues. Germline lookup yields CDR1 LNHDA and CDR2 SQIVND (reference sequence). V shed 5 bases, J shed 4 bases, and the junction held 9 bases outside the gene matches. CDR3 bases: TGTGCCAGTAGTGGGGACAGGGGGAAGGGGCGCACTGAAGCTTTCTTT. It encodes CASSGDRGKGRTEAFF.